The rows below give T cell receptor beta chains drawn from one sample of a study of breast tumors, draining lymph nodes, adjacent tissues. One entry per CDR3 protein, called by TCRdb with MiXCR from the multiplex PCR reads. Of fewer than 90,000 distinct CDR3 sequences detected, roughly 30% appear once; the ten largest clones hold more than 8%. The material sequenced was axillary lymph node tissue. Receptors originate from a female donor with breast cancer. Some clones in this sample may be carry-over from other donors' samples. CDR3s include the opening cysteine and the closing phenylalanine or tryptophan. Fields, in order: D gene, clone size, J gene, V gene, CDR3 DNA, CDR3 protein. A D gene is named only where the DNA matches it firmly. Not all rows give a size; the values are once, few, many and, for expanded clones, a class.

d_gene: -
abundance: few
j_gene: TRBJ2-5
v_gene: TRBV6-5
CDR3nt: TGTGCCAGCAGTCACTCGGGTAACAGCTACAACCAAGAGACCCAGTACTTC
CDR3aa: CASSHSGNSYNQETQYF

d_gene: -
abundance: many
j_gene: TRBJ2-5
v_gene: TRBV24-1
CDR3nt: TGTGCCACCACGGGTACCGGAGGGACCCAGTACTTC
CDR3aa: CATTGTGGTQYF

d_gene: -
abundance: many
j_gene: TRBJ2-5
v_gene: TRBV5-8
CDR3nt: TGTGCCAGCAGCTTGAGGGACCAAGAGACCCAGTACTTC
CDR3aa: CASSLRDQETQYF

d_gene: TRBD1
abundance: many
j_gene: TRBJ1-6
v_gene: TRBV7-8
CDR3nt: TGTGCCAGCAGCATATGGACAGGACATTCACCCCTCCACTTT
CDR3aa: CASSIWTGHSPLHF

d_gene: TRBD1
abundance: -
j_gene: TRBJ1-2
v_gene: TRBV7-6
CDR3nt: TGTGCCAGCAGCTTATCACGACAGGGGGCGAATGGCTACACCTTC
CDR3aa: CASSLSRQGANGYTF

d_gene: -
abundance: once
j_gene: TRBJ1-5
v_gene: TRBV10-3
CDR3nt: TGTGCCATCAGTCCTTGGGGAAGCAATCAGCCCCAGCATTTT
CDR3aa: CAISPWGSNQPQHF

d_gene: -
abundance: once
j_gene: TRBJ2-7
v_gene: TRBV29-1
CDR3nt: TGCAGCGTTGGAGGGACATGGGATGGAAATGAGCAGTACTTC
CDR3aa: CSVGGTWDGNEQYF

d_gene: TRBD1
abundance: many
j_gene: TRBJ1-6
v_gene: TRBV6-6
CDR3nt: TGTGCCAGCAGGAGGGACAGGGGAAATTCACCCCTCCACTTT
CDR3aa: CASRRDRGNSPLHF

d_gene: -
abundance: many
j_gene: TRBJ2-7
v_gene: TRBV11-3
CDR3nt: TGTGCCAGCAGCTTAGGAAACGGGGCCTACGAGCAGTACTTC
CDR3aa: CASSLGNGAYEQYF

d_gene: TRBD1
abundance: many
j_gene: TRBJ1-6
v_gene: TRBV6-5
CDR3nt: TGTGCCAGCAGTCCCTCCGGGACAGATGGAGGAAGGGCACCCCTCCACTTT
CDR3aa: CASSPSGTDGGRAPLHF

d_gene: -
abundance: many
j_gene: TRBJ1-2
v_gene: TRBV2
CDR3nt: TGTACCGGGGATGGCTACACCTTC
CDR3aa: CTGDGYTF

d_gene: -
abundance: many
j_gene: TRBJ2-5
v_gene: TRBV12-3/TRBV12-4
CDR3nt: TGTGCCAGCAGCCGAACTAGTGGGAAAGAGACCCAGTACTTC
CDR3aa: CASSRTSGKETQYF

d_gene: -
abundance: many
j_gene: TRBJ1-3
v_gene: TRBV28
CDR3nt: TGTGCCAGCAGTTTTAGGGCAGGGGGAAACACCATATATTTT
CDR3aa: CASSFRAGGNTIYF

d_gene: -
abundance: many
j_gene: TRBJ2-1
v_gene: TRBV20-1
CDR3nt: TGCAGTGCTAGACCCCACGACAATGAGCAGTTCTTC
CDR3aa: CSARPHDNEQFF

d_gene: -
abundance: many
j_gene: TRBJ2-5
v_gene: TRBV11-2
CDR3nt: TGTGCCAGCAGCCCAGGAGGGTCGGCCCCGACTTTAGAGACCCAGTACTTC
CDR3aa: CASSPGGSAPTLETQYF

d_gene: TRBD2
abundance: many
j_gene: TRBJ2-7
v_gene: TRBV4-2
CDR3nt: TGTGCCAGCAGCCCTACTGGTAGCGGGACCTCCTACGAGCAGTACTTC
CDR3aa: CASSPTGSGTSYEQYF

d_gene: TRBD2
abundance: many
j_gene: TRBJ2-5
v_gene: TRBV4-3
CDR3nt: TGCGCCAGCAGCCGGACTAGCGGGTATCAAGAGACCCAGTACTTC
CDR3aa: CASSRTSGYQETQYF

d_gene: TRBD2
abundance: many
j_gene: TRBJ2-1
v_gene: TRBV24-1
CDR3nt: TGTGCCACCAGTGACTCCCGGGTAGCGGGTTACAATGAGCAGTTCTTC
CDR3aa: CATSDSRVAGYNEQFF

d_gene: TRBD2
abundance: many
j_gene: TRBJ2-7
v_gene: TRBV20-1
CDR3nt: TGCAGTGCTAACTCACTAGCGGGAGCATACGAGCAGTACTTC
CDR3aa: CSANSLAGAYEQYF

d_gene: -
abundance: -
j_gene: TRBJ1-2
v_gene: TRBV25-1
CDR3nt: TGTGCTAGAGAGGATGGGGGTGGCTATGGCTACACCTTC
CDR3aa: CAREDGGGYGYTF

d_gene: TRBD1
abundance: many
j_gene: TRBJ2-7
v_gene: TRBV7-2
CDR3nt: TGTGCCAGCAGCTTAGTGGGACAGACCTACGAGCAGTACTTC
CDR3aa: CASSLVGQTYEQYF

d_gene: TRBD1
abundance: many
j_gene: TRBJ1-2
v_gene: TRBV6-1
CDR3nt: TGTGCCAGCAGTGCCGCCGGGACAGACCTCTATGGCTACACCTTC
CDR3aa: CASSAAGTDLYGYTF

d_gene: TRBD2
abundance: -
j_gene: TRBJ2-3
v_gene: TRBV7-2
CDR3nt: TGTGCCAGCAGCTTAGAGGGGACTAGCGGGAGAGGGACACATACGCAGTATTTT
CDR3aa: CASSLEGTSGRGTHTQYF

d_gene: -
abundance: many
j_gene: TRBJ2-7
v_gene: TRBV11-3
CDR3nt: TGTGCCAGCAGCTTAGACGGTGGATTCGACGAGCAGTACTTC
CDR3aa: CASSLDGGFDEQYF

d_gene: -
abundance: -
j_gene: TRBJ2-7
v_gene: TRBV7-8
CDR3nt: TGTGCCAGCAGCTCTGAGGCAGGACAGTTCAACGAGCAGTACTTC
CDR3aa: CASSSEAGQFNEQYF

d_gene: -
abundance: once
j_gene: TRBJ2-2
v_gene: TRBV29-1
CDR3nt: TGCAGCGTTCATAGCGACGGGGAGCTGTTTTTT
CDR3aa: CSVHSDGELFF

d_gene: -
abundance: once
j_gene: TRBJ2-7
v_gene: TRBV20-1
CDR3nt: TGCAGTGCTACCCGCGGACCGAGCTACGAGCAGTACTTC
CDR3aa: CSATRGPSYEQYF

d_gene: TRBD1
abundance: -
j_gene: TRBJ1-2
v_gene: TRBV10-3
CDR3nt: TGTGCCGTCAGTGCGCCGGGACAGGGCCCCTATGGCTACGCCTTC
CDR3aa: CAVSAPGQGPYGYAF

d_gene: -
abundance: few
j_gene: TRBJ1-1
v_gene: TRBV18
CDR3nt: TGTGCCAGCTCACAACGGGTTGGGGTTAATAATGAAGCTTTCTTT
CDR3aa: CASSQRVGVNNEAFF

d_gene: -
abundance: many
j_gene: TRBJ2-1
v_gene: TRBV7-2
CDR3nt: TGTGCCAGCAGCTTTTTTGGGTGGGAGTACTACAATGAGCAGTTCTTC
CDR3aa: CASSFFGWEYYNEQFF

d_gene: TRBD1
abundance: once
j_gene: TRBJ1-2
v_gene: TRBV20-1
CDR3nt: TGCAGTGTATGGTTTGGGACAGGAATTGGCGGGGGTGGCTACACCTTC
CDR3aa: CSVWFGTGIGGGGYTF

d_gene: TRBD2
abundance: many
j_gene: TRBJ2-1
v_gene: TRBV27
CDR3nt: TGTGCCAGCAGTGCACTAGCGTTAAGCTCCTACAATGAGCAGTTCTTC
CDR3aa: CASSALALSSYNEQFF

d_gene: TRBD1
abundance: many
j_gene: TRBJ2-4
v_gene: TRBV12-3/TRBV12-4
CDR3nt: TGTGCCAGCCGACGGGACAGCCTCAAAGGTCTGGCCAAAAACATTCAGTACTTC
CDR3aa: CASRRDSLKGLAKNIQYF

d_gene: TRBD1
abundance: many
j_gene: TRBJ2-7
v_gene: TRBV6-5
CDR3nt: TGTGCCAGCAGTCCGGACAGGAGCCTTTTGGTGGAGCAGTACTTC
CDR3aa: CASSPDRSLLVEQYF

d_gene: TRBD2
abundance: -
j_gene: TRBJ2-1
v_gene: TRBV5-4
CDR3nt: TGTGCCCGCAGCGCAGCGGGGAAGTACAATGAGCAGTTCTTC
CDR3aa: CARSAAGKYNEQFF

d_gene: TRBD2
abundance: many
j_gene: TRBJ2-7
v_gene: TRBV5-1
CDR3nt: TGCGCCAGCAGTTCGACTAGCGGGGTCTCCTACGAGCAGTACTTC
CDR3aa: CASSSTSGVSYEQYF

d_gene: TRBD1
abundance: many
j_gene: TRBJ2-3
v_gene: TRBV14
CDR3nt: TGTGCCAGCAGCCGGGACAGGGGTACAGATACGCAGTATTTT
CDR3aa: CASSRDRGTDTQYF

d_gene: TRBD2
abundance: -
j_gene: TRBJ2-1
v_gene: TRBV7-9
CDR3nt: TGTGCCAGCAGCTTAGGGACTAGCGACCACGATGAGCAGGTCTTC
CDR3aa: CASSLGTSDHDEQVF

d_gene: TRBD1
abundance: few
j_gene: TRBJ2-5
v_gene: TRBV6-2/TRBV6-3
CDR3nt: TGTGCCAGCAGTCACTCGCCCGGCCGGGACAGGGAGGGAGAAGAGACCCAGTACTTC
CDR3aa: CASSHSPGRDREGEETQYF

d_gene: -
abundance: few
j_gene: TRBJ1-1
v_gene: TRBV12-3/TRBV12-4
CDR3nt: TGTGCCAGCAGCCAATACAATACTGAAGCTTTCTTT
CDR3aa: CASSQYNTEAFF

d_gene: -
abundance: many
j_gene: TRBJ1-2
v_gene: TRBV3-2
CDR3nt: TGTGCCAGCAGCCAGGCCTCCGGGACAGACTATGGCTACACCTTC
CDR3aa: CASSQASGTDYGYTF

d_gene: TRBD2
abundance: -
j_gene: TRBJ2-5
v_gene: TRBV28
CDR3nt: TGTGCCAGCAGTCCCTGGACTAGCGGGGGCGGGGAGACCCAGTACTTC
CDR3aa: CASSPWTSGGGETQYF

d_gene: -
abundance: many
j_gene: TRBJ2-1
v_gene: TRBV18
CDR3nt: TGTGCCAGCTCACCACCCTCCTACAATGAGCAGTTCTTC
CDR3aa: CASSPPSYNEQFF

d_gene: -
abundance: -
j_gene: TRBJ1-2
v_gene: TRBV7-9
CDR3nt: TGTGCCAGCAGCGCTTTCGGGGAACAAGGCCACTATGGCTACACCTTC
CDR3aa: CASSAFGEQGHYGYTF

d_gene: -
abundance: many
j_gene: TRBJ2-5
v_gene: TRBV6-2/TRBV6-3
CDR3nt: TGTGCCAGCAGTTATTTGAATCAAGAGACCCAGTACTTC
CDR3aa: CASSYLNQETQYF

d_gene: -
abundance: many
j_gene: TRBJ2-7
v_gene: TRBV5-1
CDR3nt: TGCGCCAGCAGCTTGTCCCGGGGCGGGACCAGCTCCTACGAGCAGTACTTC
CDR3aa: CASSLSRGGTSSYEQYF

d_gene: -
abundance: many
j_gene: TRBJ1-2
v_gene: TRBV6-5
CDR3nt: TGTGCCAGCAGCGGACAGAGAAACTATGGCTACACCTTC
CDR3aa: CASSGQRNYGYTF

d_gene: TRBD1
abundance: -
j_gene: TRBJ2-7
v_gene: TRBV5-1
CDR3nt: TGCGCCAGCAACATCAGCCGACAGGGGGTTAGCTCCTACGAGCAGTACTTC
CDR3aa: CASNISRQGVSSYEQYF

d_gene: TRBD2
abundance: many
j_gene: TRBJ2-5
v_gene: TRBV4-1
CDR3nt: TGCGCCAGCAGCCAGGATGGGACTAGCCGTGGCCAGTACTTC
CDR3aa: CASSQDGTSRGQYF

d_gene: -
abundance: many
j_gene: TRBJ1-6
v_gene: TRBV19
CDR3nt: TGTGCCAGTAACGTTAATACAGCTAATTCACCCCTCCACTTT
CDR3aa: CASNVNTANSPLHF

d_gene: TRBD2
abundance: many
j_gene: TRBJ2-5
v_gene: TRBV30
CDR3nt: TGTGCCTCCAAACGGGGGGGGGCAGAGACCCAGTACTTC
CDR3aa: CASKRGGAETQYF

d_gene: -
abundance: many
j_gene: TRBJ1-4
v_gene: TRBV7-2
CDR3nt: TGTGCCAGCAGCCCCTTATACGGGACGGATGAAAAACTGTTTTTT
CDR3aa: CASSPLYGTDEKLFF

d_gene: -
abundance: many
j_gene: TRBJ1-2
v_gene: TRBV7-9
CDR3nt: TGTGCCAGCAGCTTTCTGGGAAACTATGGCTACACCTTC
CDR3aa: CASSFLGNYGYTF

d_gene: -
abundance: many
j_gene: TRBJ2-2
v_gene: TRBV6-2/TRBV6-3
CDR3nt: TGTGCCAGCAGTTCACTAGGGGAGCTGTTTTTT
CDR3aa: CASSSLGELFF

d_gene: -
abundance: many
j_gene: TRBJ1-3
v_gene: TRBV19
CDR3nt: TGTGCCAGTAACCCCCAGGGTTCTGGAAACACCATATATTTT
CDR3aa: CASNPQGSGNTIYF

d_gene: TRBD2
abundance: many
j_gene: TRBJ2-5
v_gene: TRBV7-9
CDR3nt: TGTGCCAGCAGCCTAAAAGGGCGGTCGGGGAGGGGACTCCAAGAGACCCAGTACTTC
CDR3aa: CASSLKGRSGRGLQETQYF

d_gene: -
abundance: many
j_gene: TRBJ2-7
v_gene: TRBV4-3
CDR3nt: TGCGCCAGCAGCCAAGCTTACGGGACTTACGAGCAGTACTTC
CDR3aa: CASSQAYGTYEQYF